This T cell receptor beta chain was sequenced during a study of blood T cell repertoires in COVID-19. For the study at large: Sources were T cells, B-cell-depleted T cells, or PBMCs; the material itself was cDNA or gDNA.

Trimming at V came to 8 bases and at J to 4 bases, leaving 12 bases not matched to a gene. CDR1 and CDR2 (germline): MNHEY, SMNVEV (reference sequence). The CDR3 contains 16 residues. The data were produced by immunoSEQ multiplex PCR, yet TCRdb's version contains in-frame clones alone and is incomplete. The table shows about 440,000 clones, with 87% occurring only once. The study drew participants aged about 18 to 89 years from under 30 US areas. The sequence came from a woman aged 18-35 years with acute COVID-19. The chain carries TRBV27 and TRBJ1-5, with 9 bases aligning to TRBD1. Source material: PBMCs or T cells enriched from blood (not recorded which). The CDR3 protein is CASRAGTGNGNQPQHF. CDR3 nucleotide sequence: TGTGCCAGCCGAGCCGGGACAGGGAATGGGAATCAGCCCCAGCATTTT.